This T cell receptor (beta chain) derives from a study of T cell changes during pregnancy in multiple sclerosis. CDR3 length: 14 amino acids. V shed 7 bases and J 8 bases; nucleotides not matched to a gene: 6. Germline CDR1 MNHEY, CDR2 SVGAGI. Clones were read by immunoSEQ multiplex PCR, and TCRdb kept only the in-frame ones, dropping some. Altogether nearly 40,000 clones are present, about 91% being singletons, with the ten largest covering around 0.73%. The receptor's source is a female donor with multiple sclerosis, enrolled in a pregnancy study. The chain employs TRBV6-5 and TRBJ2-1, with 12 nucleotides matching TRBD2. The sample was CD4+ T cells from peripheral blood mononuclear cells, taken before pregnancy. The DNA of the CDR3 is TGTGCCAGCACCCTAGCGGGAGGGCCCTATGAGCAGTTCTTC. Translating gives CASTLAGGPYEQFF.